This T cell receptor (beta chain) is drawn from a study of beta chain features in type 1 diabetes. Study-wide context: Over all samples combined, some 99,000,000 sorted cells were examined.

Blood was collected once per donor into heparin, averaging around 120 mL. About this clone: Its antigen is as yet unknown.

V shed 0 bases and J shed 6 bases, with 8 bases lying between them. CDR1 is ENHRY, CDR2 SYGVKD, per germline. This CDR3 comprises 13 residues. What was sequenced were expressed TCRB transcripts, since all of the isolated RNA had been reverse transcribed. Mean read depth for naive, central memory and regulatory T cell samples was around 3.8 million reads. Clones were sequenced by immunoSEQ multiplex PCR, and TCRdb holds only the in-frame ones, with some missing. Of 250,000 to 350,000 clones in the sample, roughly an eighth were seen once. The study's findings and limits: Type 1 diabetes patients had moderately but significantly shorter TCRB CDR3s in all four CD4+ subsets. Individuals with type 1 diabetes displayed fewer insertions and more deletions at VDJ junctions.

Material: naive CD4+ T cells from blood. The receptor comes from a man aged 30 to 39 with type 1 diabetes. This chain uses TRBV10-3 with TRBJ1-2; D is uncertain. Written as DNA, the CDR3 is TGTGCCATCAGTGAGTCGGGAGGCGATGGCTACACCTTC. Amino acid sequence: CAISESGGDGYTF.